This T cell receptor beta chain was sequenced during a study of Tregs in tolerant kidney transplant recipients. Study-wide findings and caveats: Expanding Tregs on activated donor B cells appeared to best identify donor-specific TCRbeta clones.

On this clone itself: The antigen remains unidentified.

Trimming cost V 8 bases and J 4 bases, with 14 bases left between them. Germline CDR1 MRHNA, CDR2 SNTAGT. The CDR3 covers 13 residues. Profiled with immunoSEQ multiplex PCR; TCRdb holds only in-frame clones, not every one. The sample carries approximately 260,000 clones, about 80% recorded once. V is TRBV6-4 and J is TRBJ1-2, with D possibly being TRBD1 (5 bases). What was sequenced was CD4+ T cells from blood. The sequence was obtained from a human donor in good health. CDR3 sequence reads: CASPQESRYGYTF. In DNA form, the CDR3 reads TGTGCCAGCCCACAGGAATCCCGCTATGGCTACACCTTC.